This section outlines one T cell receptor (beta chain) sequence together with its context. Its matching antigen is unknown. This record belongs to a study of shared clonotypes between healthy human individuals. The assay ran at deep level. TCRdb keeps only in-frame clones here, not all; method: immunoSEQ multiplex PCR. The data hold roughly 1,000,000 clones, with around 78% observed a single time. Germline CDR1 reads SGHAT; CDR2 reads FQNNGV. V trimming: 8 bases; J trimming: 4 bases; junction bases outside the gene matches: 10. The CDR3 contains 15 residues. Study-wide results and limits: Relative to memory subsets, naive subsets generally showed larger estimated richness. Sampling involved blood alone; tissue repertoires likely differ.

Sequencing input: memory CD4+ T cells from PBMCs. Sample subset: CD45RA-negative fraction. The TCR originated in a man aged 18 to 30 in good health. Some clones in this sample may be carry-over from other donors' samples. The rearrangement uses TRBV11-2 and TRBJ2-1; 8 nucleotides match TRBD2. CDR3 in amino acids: CASEAMSGSYNEQFF. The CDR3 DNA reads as TGTGCCAGCGAGGCTATGAGCGGGAGTTACAATGAGCAGTTCTTC.